These 5 T cell receptor beta chains share one sample of origin, sequenced in a study of graft-versus-host responses after intestinal transplantation. TCRdb's copy holds only in-frame clones and misses some; the assay was immunoSEQ multiplex PCR. The table includes some 25,000 clones, 40% detected once. The sequences come from alloreactive CD4+ T cells from a mixed lymphocyte reaction culture, collected before intestinal transplant. This sample's subset: CFSE-low proliferating T cells sorted from roughly six-day pre-transplant mixed lymphocyte reaction (GvH or HvG direction). These receptors were taken from a human patient who received an intestinal transplant.

This chain connects TRBV11-3 to TRBJ2-3; TRBD2 might be the D (6 bases). Germline V gene sequence: CDR1 SGHNT, CDR2 YENEEA. V lost 5 bases and J lost 2, with 14 bases in between. The CDR3 extends over 15 amino acids. CDR3 protein: CASSGTGRITDTQYF. DNA for the CDR3: TGTGCCAGCAGCGGAACGGGGAGGATCACAGATACGCAGTATTTT.

The rearrangement joins TRBV18 to TRBJ2-6; D is perhaps TRBD2 (5 bases). From germline, CDR1 is KGHSH and CDR2 LQKENI. V dropped 4 bases and J dropped 0 bases, with 10 bases sitting between them. The CDR3 is 16 amino acids. In DNA, the CDR3 is TGTGCCAGCTCACAAACGGGGAGCTCTGGGGCCAACGTCCTGACTTTC. Protein: CASSQTGSSGANVLTF.

The chain is built from TRBV19 and TRBJ2-6; 10 positions match TRBD1. Germline values: CDR1 LNHDA, CDR2 SQIVND (reference sequence). This CDR3 is built from 17 residues. The CDR3 is CAVGGQGSASGANVLTF. The CDR3 DNA sequence: TGTGCGGTTGGGGGACAGGGGTCGGCTTCTGGGGCCAACGTCCTGACTTTC.

V and J are TRBV7-2 and TRBJ1-2; 9 nucleotides match TRBD1. J lost 1 base, V lost 5 bases, and 8 bases had no gene match. Germline V CDR1 and CDR2: SGHTA, FQGNSA. This CDR3 contains 16 residues. The CDR3 sequence is CASSPNRGQGNYGYTF. As DNA, the CDR3 is TGTGCCAGCAGCCCAAACAGGGGGCAGGGTAACTATGGCTACACCTTC.

The gene calls are TRBV6-5 and TRBJ2-2, with D perhaps TRBD1 (6 bases). This CDR3 has 13 residues. V was cut by 5 bases and J by 13 bases, with 17 bases left in between. Germline V gene lookup returns CDR1 MNHEY and CDR2 SVGAGI. The CDR3 region is CASSRQERFGLFF. DNA of the CDR3: TGTGCCAGCAGTCGACAGGAGAGGTTCGGGCTGTTTTTT.